Following are 26 T cell receptor beta chains from one sample sequenced in a study of cytomegalovirus exposure and HLA in healthy donors. The study ran its PCR with 60 Vbeta and 13 Jbeta primers. TCRdb's table, derived via immunoSEQ multiplex PCR, lists solely in-frame clones and lacks some. The sample has tens of thousands of clones, approximately 78% seen once. Sequencing input: PBMCs. Receptor source: a woman aged 40-49 years in good health and CMV-seropositive.

This chain uses TRBV6-5 with TRBJ2-7, with 8 bases lining up with TRBD2. Germline values: CDR1 MNHEY, CDR2 SVGAGI. CDR3 length: 16 amino acids. The V and J ends lost 0 bases and 3 bases, in that order; junction bases with no gene match: 7. As DNA, the CDR3 is TGTGCCAGCAGTTACTCCGGGGTAGCGGGAAACTACGAGCAGTACTTC. Its translation is CASSYSGVAGNYEQYF.

V and J are TRBV7-8 and TRBJ2-7; possible D gene TRBD1, 6 bases. This CDR3 region has 14 residues. The V gene lost 2 bases and the J gene lost 7 bases, with 15 bases spanning the gap. The germline V gene has CDR1 SGHVS and CDR2 FQNEAQ. CDR3 DNA sequence: TGTGCCAGCAGCTTACCACAGGGAAAGGAAGAGCAGTACTTC. It translates to CASSLPQGKEEQYF.

CDR3 loop: CASSLGRVAKNIQYF. The DNA for the CDR3 is TGTGCCAGCAGCTTGGGACGGGTAGCCAAAAACATTCAGTACTTC. The chain uses TRBV5-4 and TRBJ2-4; D uncertain. CDR1 is SGHNT and CDR2 is YYREEE in the germline V gene (reference sequence). V was shortened by 0 bases and J by 0 bases, with 7 bases between the two germline ends. The CDR3 length is 15 residues.

This rearrangement joins TRBV4-3 to TRBJ2-2; 7 bases are a match to TRBD2. V trimming: 3 bases; J trimming: 0 bases; junction bases outside the gene matches: 10. There are 18 residues in the CDR3. In germline, CDR1 is LGHNA, CDR2 YSLEER. This chain's CDR3 is CASSHVGVREANTGELFF. CDR3 nucleotides: TGCGCCAGCAGCCACGTTGGGGTCCGGGAGGCGAACACCGGGGAGCTGTTTTTT.

This chain uses TRBV6-5 with TRBJ2-7, with a possible D match to TRBD1 (6 bases). V was shortened by 5 bases and J by 2 bases, with 13 bases between the two germline ends. The CDR3 contains 14 residues. Per the germline V gene, CDR1 is MNHEY and CDR2 is SVGAGI. CDR3 nucleotide sequence: TGTGCCAGCAGTCGAGACAGGAGAGCCTACGAGCAGTACTTC. As protein: CASSRDRRAYEQYF.

The V and J genes are TRBV11-1 and TRBJ2-5, with 7 bases fitting TRBD1. The DNA end lines up better with TRBJ2-7; the J call may be wrong. The CDR3 loop spans 15 amino acids. Per germline, CDR1 SGHAT and CDR2 FQDESV (reference sequence). In nucleotides, the CDR3 is TGTGCCAGCAGCTTAAGCGGACAGGACCGCTACGAGCAGTACTTC. It translates to CASSLSGQDRYEQYF.

V and J are TRBV7-3 and TRBJ2-7, with D possibly matching TRBD2 (5 bases). The CDR3 length is 15 residues. Germline lookup yields CDR1 SGHTA and CDR2 FQGTGA. The V end lost 3 bases, the J end lost 3 bases, and 15 bases lay between the germline ends. The CDR3 DNA reads TGTGCCAGCAGCTTCGACACGACGGGGAACTACGAGCAGTACTTC. This sequence encodes CASSFDTTGNYEQYF.

This chain joins TRBV7-3 and TRBJ2-3; D perhaps matches TRBD2 (6 bases). CDR1 and CDR2 (germline): SGHTA, FQGTGA. The CDR3 has 15 amino acids. The V end lost 2 bases, the J end lost 1 base, and 10 bases lay between the germline ends. The CDR3 sequence: CASSLLGGGTDTQYF. The CDR3 nucleotides read TGTGCCAGCAGCTTATTAGGAGGGGGCACAGATACGCAGTATTTT.

The CDR3 region has the DNA TGTGCCAGCGGGACAGGGGGGGATGGCTACACCTTC. The encoded protein is CASGTGGDGYTF. The chain employs TRBV7-3 and TRBJ1-2, with 11 bases matching TRBD1. The CDR3 contains 12 residues. With V trimmed by 8 bases and J by 6 bases, 2 bases remained unmatched. The germline V gene encodes CDR1 SGHTA and CDR2 FQGTGA.

V and J are TRBV27 and TRBJ2-7; 14 nucleotides line up with TRBD2. Trimming at V came to 4 bases and at J to 5 bases, leaving 7 bases not matched to a gene. Germline CDR1 MNHEY, CDR2 SMNVEV (reference sequence). CDR3 size: 16 residues. CDR3 nucleotides: TGTGCCAGCAGTTCTCGACTAGCGGGAGGGACAAACGAGCAGTACTTC. It yields the protein CASSSRLAGGTNEQYF.

The rearrangement uses TRBV6-4 and TRBJ2-1, with unresolved D. Germline V gene lookup returns CDR1 MRHNA and CDR2 SNTAGT. The CDR3 length is 16 residues. V was shortened by 0 bases and J by 0 bases, with 9 bases between the two germline ends. The CDR3 here is CASSDSSLSSYNEQFF. For the CDR3, the DNA is TGTGCCAGCAGTGACTCGTCTCTCAGCTCCTACAATGAGCAGTTCTTC.

V gene TRBV4-1 combines with J gene TRBJ2-2; D remains unclear. With 1 base removed from V and 6 bases from J, the gap between germline ends came to 6 bases. This CDR3 region has 13 residues. Germline CDR1 and CDR2: MGHRA and YSYEKL. The CDR3 region is CASSQVEPGELFF. The CDR3 DNA reads TGCGCCAGCAGCCAAGTTGAGCCCGGGGAGCTGTTTTTT.

The gene calls are TRBV10-1 and TRBJ2-7, with 9 bases identical to TRBD2. Germline CDR1 is WNHNN and CDR2 is SYGVQD (reference sequence). This CDR3 contains 18 residues. V lost 3 bases to trimming and J lost 2 bases; unmatched junction nucleotides: 14. For the CDR3, the DNA is TGCGCCAGCAGTGAAGTAGGACACCTTAGCGGGAGTGCCTACGAGCAGTACTTC. Protein sequence: CASSEVGHLSGSAYEQYF.

CDR3 in amino acids: CASREGLYGYTF. The CDR3 nucleotides are TGTGCCAGCAGGGAGGGCCTCTATGGCTACACCTTC. The chain is built from TRBV2 and TRBJ1-2; D call uncertain. There are 12 residues in the CDR3. Between the trimmed V and J ends, which lost 6 bases and 4 bases, there was a span of 9 bases. Germline V gene data show CDR1 as SNHLY and CDR2 as FYNNEI.

V is TRBV5-5 and J is TRBJ2-1; D may be TRBD2 (6 bases). Germline V CDR1 and CDR2: SGHKS, YYEKEE (reference sequence). The ends were cut back, 2 bases at V and 7 bases at J, with 10 bases in the middle. The CDR3 contains 13 residues. CDR3 bases: TGTGCCAGCAGCTTCGGGACTTTGAATGAGCAGTTCTTC. Translating it yields CASSFGTLNEQFF.

The CDR3 region has the DNA TGTGCCAGTACCCTCCCAGGGGTTAGCAATGAGCAGTTCTTC. Translating gives CASTLPGVSNEQFF. The chain links TRBV19 to TRBJ2-1, with D possibly TRBD1 on 6 matching bases. Trimming cost V 7 bases and J 6 bases, with 16 bases left between them. The germline V gene has CDR1 LNHDA and CDR2 SQIVND (reference sequence). CDR3 length equals 14 residues.

The J gene is TRBJ2-2, the V gene TRBV7-8; possibly TRBD1 for D (6 bases). From germline, CDR1 is SGHVS and CDR2 FQNEAQ. Trimming took off 3 bases at V and 8 bases at J, with 13 bases between the two ends. The CDR3 is made up of 14 amino acids. CDR3 region: CASSLDSGTGELFF. In nucleotides, the CDR3 is TGTGCCAGCAGCTTGGACAGTGGTACTGGGGAGCTGTTTTTT.

This chain connects TRBV11-2 to TRBJ2-3; 11 nucleotides align to TRBD2. This CDR3 is built from 17 residues. Trimming cost V 6 bases and J 5 bases; bases outside gene matches: 13. The germline V gene encodes CDR1 SGHAT and CDR2 FQNNGV. The CDR3, as DNA: TGTGCCAGCAGTCCTAATAGCGGGAGGGCGGGTGGAGATACGCAGTATTTT. This sequence encodes CASSPNSGRAGGDTQYF.

The chain joins TRBV5-1 to TRBJ2-1; 8 bases map to TRBD1. CDR3 length: 15 amino acids. V was pared by 3 bases and J by 4 bases, with 6 bases of the junction left unmatched. Germline values: CDR1 SGHRS, CDR2 YFSETQ. Here the CDR3 DNA reads TGCGCCAGCAGCTCAGGACAGGGCCTGTACAATGAGCAGTTCTTC. Amino acid sequence: CASSSGQGLYNEQFF.

This clone was recorded only once. The chain employs TRBV7-6 and TRBJ2-1, with D maybe TRBD2 (6 bases). Trimming left V 1 base short and J 7 bases short, with 14 bases between. CDR3 length equals 15 residues. The germline gives CDR1 SGHVS, CDR2 FNYEAQ. The CDR3 loop is CASSLGGAEGNEQFF. The DNA for the CDR3 is TGTGCCAGCAGCTTAGGAGGGGCGGAGGGGAATGAGCAGTTCTTC.

This rearrangement joins TRBV5-1 to TRBJ2-7; 12 bases line up with TRBD2. Germline loops: CDR1 SGHRS, CDR2 YFSETQ. The J segment lost 4 bases and the V segment lost 4 bases, leaving 6 bases of the junction unmatched. The CDR3 is made up of 15 amino acids. The CDR3 protein is CASSPGLAGIYEQYF. CDR3 DNA sequence: TGCGCCAGCAGCCCCGGACTAGCGGGAATATACGAGCAGTACTTC.

In its sample, this clone was seen once. CDR3: CASRILGRGSYNEQFF. The CDR3 DNA reads TGTGCCAGCAGAATACTGGGGCGGGGGTCCTACAATGAGCAGTTCTTC. V and J are TRBV7-8 and TRBJ2-1, with 7 bases aligning to TRBD2. From germline, CDR1 is SGHVS and CDR2 FQNEAQ. The CDR3 is 16 amino acids. The ends lost 6 bases at V and 1 base at J; junction bases unmatched: 9.

The rearrangement joins TRBV10-2 to TRBJ2-5, with TRBD2 as a possible D gene (6 bases). V gave up 2 bases and J gave up 5 bases, with 18 bases separating them. The V gene's germline CDR1 is WSHSY and CDR2 SAAADI. CDR3 length: 16 amino acids. As DNA, the CDR3 is TGCGCCAGCAGTGAGGACCTAGCGAAGGGGTTCGAGACCCAGTACTTC. Residues: CASSEDLAKGFETQYF.

CDR3 bases: TGCGCCAGCAGCTTGGGACATTCGGGGTTCATGGGAGAGACCCAGTACTTC. This gives the protein CASSLGHSGFMGETQYF. The chain combines TRBV5-1 with TRBJ2-5; D is perhaps TRBD2 (5 bases). Trimming took off 0 bases at V and 4 bases at J, with 19 bases between the two ends. In germline, CDR1 is SGHRS, CDR2 YFSETQ. The CDR3 loop spans 17 amino acids.

The CDR3 is CATGLADYNEQFF. For the CDR3, the DNA is TGTGCCACCGGACTAGCGGATTACAATGAGCAGTTCTTC. The chain links TRBV5-6 to TRBJ2-1; 10 positions match TRBD2. The CDR3 totals 13 residues. Looked up from germline, CDR1 is SGHDT and CDR2 is YYEEEE. V shed 9 bases and J 4 bases; nucleotides not matched to a gene: 4.

The V and J genes are TRBV7-9 and TRBJ1-4; 9 bases are a match to TRBD1. CDR3 length equals 15 residues. The J segment lost 5 bases and the V segment lost 5 bases, leaving 6 bases of the junction unmatched. Germline V lookup: CDR1 SEHNR, CDR2 FQNEAQ (reference sequence). The CDR3 DNA sequence: TGTGCCAGCAGCGAACCGGGACAGGGAAATGAAAAACTGTTTTTT. It specifies CASSEPGQGNEKLFF.